These T cell receptor beta chains were read from a single sample in a study of cytomegalovirus exposure and HLA in healthy donors. TCRdb's copy holds only in-frame clones and misses some; the assay was immunoSEQ multiplex PCR. The sample lists 100,000 to 150,000 clones, about four fifths seen once, with 1.8% in the top ten. Sequencing input: PBMCs. The receptors derive from a man younger than 30 in good health and CMV-seronegative. CDR3s include the opening cysteine and the closing phenylalanine or tryptophan. The D gene is left open where the match is weak. Clone size is not always given. Where it is, it says once, few, many or a class for expanded clones.

size	V	D	J	DNA	CDR3
-	TRBV4-1	-	TRBJ2-7	TGCGCCAGCAGCCAAGCAGGGATAGACTACGAGCAGTACTTC	CASSQAGIDYEQYF
-	TRBV7-9	TRBD2	TRBJ2-2	TGTGCCAGCAGCGGCCGACTAGCGGGGGACCTCACCGGGGAGCTGTTTTTT	CASSGRLAGDLTGELFF
-	TRBV14	-	TRBJ2-3	TGTGCCAGCAGCCCATCTGGGGGGGGGCAGGAAGATACGCAGTATTTT	CASSPSGGGQEDTQYF
once	TRBV5-1	-	TRBJ2-2	TGCGCCAGCAGCTCCCCCGGACATGGTACCGGGGAGCTGTTTTTT	CASSSPGHGTGELFF
-	TRBV7-8	TRBD2	TRBJ2-7	TGTGCCAGCAGTTCTCCGGGGGGGCTAGACGAGCAGTACTTC	CASSSPGGLDEQYF
-	TRBV5-1	TRBD2	TRBJ2-5	TGCGCCAGCAGCCCTGGGACTAGCGGGGGGCTTAACCAAGAGACCCAGTACTTC	CASSPGTSGGLNQETQYF
-	TRBV7-3	-	TRBJ2-1	TGTGCCAGCAGCTTAACGTACTCCTACTGGGCCCTAATTAATGAGCAGTTCTTC	CASSLTYSYWALINEQFF
-	TRBV7-9	-	TRBJ1-1	TGTGCCAGCAGTTTACAGGGTAAGGACACTGAAGCTTTCTTT	CASSLQGKDTEAFF
once	TRBV4-2	TRBD1	TRBJ1-2	TGTGCCAGCAGCCAACGGACAGGGCCGGACTATGGCTACACCTTC	CASSQRTGPDYGYTF
-	TRBV5-6	TRBD1	TRBJ1-5	TGTGCCAGCAGCTTGTACCAGGGGGCCCAGCCCCAGCATTTT	CASSLYQGAQPQHF
-	TRBV6-1	-	TRBJ1-3	TGTGCCAGCAGTCCCACGGTACAGGGAAACACCATATATTTT	CASSPTVQGNTIYF
-	TRBV6-5	TRBD1	TRBJ2-7	TGTGCCAGCAGTCGGACCGGGACAGGGGACTACGAGCAGTACTTC	CASSRTGTGDYEQYF
-	TRBV6-1	TRBD1	TRBJ1-3	TGTGCCAGCAGTGGAGGACAGGCGCACACCATATATTTT	CASSGGQAHTIYF
-	TRBV6-5	-	TRBJ1-2	TGTGCCAGCAGTCTCACCAGGCGTGCCTATGGCTACACCTTC	CASSLTRRAYGYTF
-	TRBV19	TRBD1	TRBJ1-1	TGTGCCAGTAGTAGGGGACAGGGTGAAGCTTTCTTT	CASSRGQGEAFF
-	TRBV4-2	TRBD2	TRBJ2-5	TGTGCCAGCAGCCAAGACCAGCTGGCGGGGGGGCGTCAAGAGACCCAGTACTTC	CASSQDQLAGGRQETQYF
-	TRBV6-1	-	TRBJ2-5	TGTGCCAGCAGTGAATGGGGGGGGGCGACCCAGTACTTC	CASSEWGGATQYF
once	TRBV19	TRBD1	TRBJ2-7	TGTGCCAGTAGTATAGATCGCGGGACAGGGGATTCCTACGAGCAGTACTTC	CASSIDRGTGDSYEQYF
-	TRBV27	TRBD1	TRBJ2-7	TGTGCCAGCAGTCTTAGACAGGGGGCCATCGAGCAGTACTTC	CASSLRQGAIEQYF
-	TRBV27	TRBD1	TRBJ1-5	TGTGCCAGCAGTCCCGGACAGGGGATTAATCGGCCCCAGCATTTT	CASSPGQGINRPQHF
-	TRBV6-6	TRBD1	TRBJ1-3	TGTGCCAGCGGACAGGGGAATTCATTTGGAAACACCATATATTTT	CASGQGNSFGNTIYF
-	TRBV19	-	TRBJ1-1	TGTGCCAGTAGTATGAGGACAGTTTGGGACACTGAAGCTTTCTTT	CASSMRTVWDTEAFF
-	TRBV15	-	TRBJ1-4	TGTGCCATCTCACGGGGGGGGAATGACGAAAAACTGTTTTTT	CAISRGGNDEKLFF
-	TRBV7-2	TRBD2	TRBJ2-2	TGTGCCAGCAGCCAGCGGGGGGGCCCATACACCGGGGAGCTGTTTTTT	CASSQRGGPYTGELFF
-	TRBV6-5	TRBD1	TRBJ1-1	TGTGCCAGCAGGGGACAGGGACTTCAAGGAGCTTTCTTT	CASRGQGLQGAFF
-	TRBV7-2	-	TRBJ2-5	TGTGCCAGCAGCTTGCAGGGTGATGGGACCCAGTACTTC	CASSLQGDGTQYF
-	TRBV7-9	TRBD1	TRBJ2-1	TGTGCCAGCAGCTCGGAAGGGGGCGCGCAGTTCTTC	CASSSEGGAQFF
-	TRBV12-5	-	TRBJ1-2	TGTGCTAGTGGTTTCTCGTCAGGAGGCTACACCTTC	CASGFSSGGYTF
-	TRBV6-6	-	TRBJ1-5	TGTGCCAGCAGTTCCAGGGTTGTTCGTAGCAATCAGCCCCAGCATTTT	CASSSRVVRSNQPQHF
few	TRBV7-2	-	TRBJ1-1	TGTGCCAGCAGCTTACGTTTGATCACCGGGGGGAACACTGAAGCTTTCTTT	CASSLRLITGGNTEAFF
-	TRBV28	-	TRBJ2-6	TGTGCCAGCATAACCGCAGGGGTCCTCTCTGGGGCCAACGTCCTGACTTTC	CASITAGVLSGANVLTF
-	TRBV6-5	-	TRBJ1-1	TGTGCCAGCAGTTACGGGGAGGAGGCTTTCTTT	CASSYGEEAFF
few	TRBV9	TRBD1	TRBJ2-2	TGTGCCAGCAGCGGGGGACAGGCATTCGCCGGGGAGCTGTTTTTT	CASSGGQAFAGELFF
-	TRBV6-5	-	TRBJ1-1	TGTGCCAGCAGAAAAGGGGGTGGATCTGAAGCTTTCTTT	CASRKGGGSEAFF
-	TRBV6-6	TRBD1	TRBJ2-7	TGTGCCAGCAGTTACTCGGGGACAGGGGGTAACGAGCAGTACTTC	CASSYSGTGGNEQYF
-	TRBV12-5	-	TRBJ1-6	TGTGCTAGTGGTTTGGTACGGGGGACTCCTCTCGGGAATAATTCACCCCTCCACTTT	CASGLVRGTPLGNNSPLHF
-	TRBV4-2	TRBD2	TRBJ2-3	TGTGCCAGCAGCCAGACTTCCCCTCTCGGGGGGTCTAAGACAGATACGCAGTATTTT	CASSQTSPLGGSKTDTQYF
few	TRBV7-9	TRBD2	TRBJ2-5	TGTGCCAGCAGCTGGGAGGGCGACCAAGAGACCCAGTACTTC	CASSWEGDQETQYF
-	TRBV6-5	-	TRBJ1-1	TGTGCCAGCAGTTACGGGACTCACACTGAAGCTTTCTTT	CASSYGTHTEAFF
-	TRBV5-1	-	TRBJ2-2	TGCGCCAGCAGCTTTTCGGGAAAGACCGGGGAGCTGTTTTTT	CASSFSGKTGELFF
-	TRBV29-1	TRBD1	TRBJ1-1	TGCAGCGTTGTGCAGGGGGCTGGGAACACTGAAGCTTTCTTT	CSVVQGAGNTEAFF
-	TRBV5-1	TRBD2	TRBJ2-3	TGCGCCAGCCGGGGAGGGGAAACCGCTAGCACAGATACGCAGTATTTT	CASRGGETASTDTQYF
-	TRBV11-2	-	TRBJ2-2	TGTGCCAGCAGCTTAGCTTTTAGGACACGGAACACCGGGGAGCTGTTTTTT	CASSLAFRTRNTGELFF
-	TRBV19	TRBD2	TRBJ2-2	TGTGCCAGTAGTGAAGCGGGGGTCGCGAACACCGGGGAGCTGTTTTTT	CASSEAGVANTGELFF
-	TRBV6-5	TRBD1	TRBJ1-5	TGTGCCAGCAGAAAAAGGGGGCGCGGGCAGCCCCAGCATTTT	CASRKRGRGQPQHF
-	TRBV5-1	TRBD1	TRBJ2-1	TGCGCCAGCAGCTTGGGCGGGACAGGGGGGCACCATGAGCAGTTCTTC	CASSLGGTGGHHEQFF
-	TRBV18	-	TRBJ1-4	TGTGCCAGACCGTCTCGGGGGAATGAAAAACTGTTTTTT	CARPSRGNEKLFF
-	TRBV15	-	TRBJ1-4	TGTGCCACCAGCAGAGAGCAGACAGGTCCTGAAAAACTGTTTTTT	CATSREQTGPEKLFF
-	TRBV6-5	-	TRBJ1-1	TGTGCCAGCACAGGGCGGACTGAAGCTTTCTTT	CASTGRTEAFF
-	TRBV9	TRBD1	TRBJ1-6	TGTGCCAGCAGCGTAGACGGGACAGGGGAAACTATCCACTTT	CASSVDGTGETIHF